The clone carrying this T cell receptor beta chain was detected only a few times. Antigen specificity is unknown. Any patient presenting with uncontrolled infection, other autoimmune disease, pregnancy or lactation was left out. Diagnoses were established using clinical symptoms, serum thyroxine and TRAb, thyroid ultrasound and orbital computed tomography. This specimen belongs to a study of T cells in Graves' hyperthyroidism and ophthalmopathy. Study overall: Peripheral blood samples were taken at initial diagnosis, prior to any treatment. Whole-study results and caveats: Ophthalmopathy cases were set apart from stable hyperthyroidism by a 13 V-J model.

This CDR3 region has 14 residues. The V gene lost 3 bases and the J gene lost 8 bases, with 14 bases spanning the gap. Looked up from germline, CDR1 is MNHEY and CDR2 is SMNVEV (reference sequence). TCR beta CDR3 region amplification was performed from RNA transcripts. First-round RT-PCR targeting the TCR CDR3 was performed with the HTBI primer set. TCRdb re-called the multiplex PCR reads through MiXCR, storing one row per CDR3 protein. The sample consists of fewer than 350,000 distinct CDR3 sequences, 15% of them appearing once. The source is a woman between 45 and 60 years old with Graves' hyperthyroidism that later progressed to Graves' ophthalmopathy. Sequences were obtained from blood. The rearrangement links TRBV27 to TRBJ2-1, with a possible D match to TRBD1 (6 bases). The chain's CDR3 is CASSFPGAVYEQFF. The CDR3, as DNA: TGTGCCAGCAGTTTCCCAGGGGCCGTGTATGAGCAGTTCTTC.